This T cell receptor beta chain emerged from a study of T cell changes during pregnancy in multiple sclerosis. Profiled with immunoSEQ multiplex PCR; TCRdb holds only in-frame clones, not every one. This sample has roughly 42,000 clones, with 88% found just once. Germline lookup yields CDR1 SNHLY and CDR2 FYNNEI. The CDR3 extends over 18 amino acids. J gave up 2 bases and V 8 bases, and 12 bases lay outside the gene matches. V gene TRBV2 combines with J gene TRBJ2-1; 13 bases are a match to TRBD2. The sequencing here drew on CD4+ T cells from peripheral blood mononuclear cells, taken in the second trimester of pregnancy. The TCR was taken from a female donor with multiple sclerosis, enrolled in a pregnancy study. CDR3: CASLGLAGVLGAYNEQFF. CDR3 nucleotide sequence: TGTGCCAGCCTAGGACTAGCGGGAGTCTTGGGGGCCTACAATGAGCAGTTCTTC.